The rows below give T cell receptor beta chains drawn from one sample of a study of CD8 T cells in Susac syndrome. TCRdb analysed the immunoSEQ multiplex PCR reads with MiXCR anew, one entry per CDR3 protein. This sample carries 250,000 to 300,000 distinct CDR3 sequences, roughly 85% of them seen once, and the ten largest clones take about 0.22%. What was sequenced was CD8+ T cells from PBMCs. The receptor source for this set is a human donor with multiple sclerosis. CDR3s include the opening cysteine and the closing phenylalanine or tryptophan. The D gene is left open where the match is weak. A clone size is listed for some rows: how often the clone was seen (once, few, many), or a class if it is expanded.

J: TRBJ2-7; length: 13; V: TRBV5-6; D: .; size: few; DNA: TGTGCCAGCAGCTTGGGCTCACCCTACGAGCAGTACTTC; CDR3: CASSLGSPYEQYF
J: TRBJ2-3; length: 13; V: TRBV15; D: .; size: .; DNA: TGTGCCACCAGTCGACGGTTCACAGATACGCAGTATTTT; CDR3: CATSRRFTDTQYF
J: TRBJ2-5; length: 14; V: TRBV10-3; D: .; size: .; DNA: TGTGCCATCAGTGAACCCCAGGGGCAAGAGACCCAGTACTTC; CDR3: CAISEPQGQETQYF
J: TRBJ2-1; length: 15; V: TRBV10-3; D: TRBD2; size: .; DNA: TGTGCCATCAAGGCTAGCGGGAGGGAGGAAGATGAGCAGTTCTTC; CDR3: CAIKASGREEDEQFF
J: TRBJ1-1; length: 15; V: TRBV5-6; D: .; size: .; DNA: TGTGCCAGCAGCTTAATTCCGACAGGGAACACTGAAGCTTTCTTT; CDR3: CASSLIPTGNTEAFF
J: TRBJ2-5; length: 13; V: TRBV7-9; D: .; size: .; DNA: TGTGCCAGCAGCCCGGACTTGCAAGAGACCCAGTACTTC; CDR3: CASSPDLQETQYF
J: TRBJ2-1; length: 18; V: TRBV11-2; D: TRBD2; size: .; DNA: TGTGCCAGCAGCTTCGCCGGGACTAGCGAGTACTCCTACAATGAGCAGTTCTTC; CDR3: CASSFAGTSEYSYNEQFF
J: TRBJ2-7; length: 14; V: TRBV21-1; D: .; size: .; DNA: TGTGCCAGCAACACGGGACAGGGGTTCTACGAGCAGTACTTC; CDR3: CASNTGQGFYEQYF
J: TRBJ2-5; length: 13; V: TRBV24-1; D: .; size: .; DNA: TGTGCCACCAGTGATAGCAGGGGGGAGGCCCAGTACTTC; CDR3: CATSDSRGEAQYF
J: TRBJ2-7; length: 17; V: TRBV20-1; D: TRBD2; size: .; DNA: TGCAGTGCTACGAGGACTAGCGGGAGGACCGTCTCCTACGAGCAGTACTTC; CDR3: CSATRTSGRTVSYEQYF
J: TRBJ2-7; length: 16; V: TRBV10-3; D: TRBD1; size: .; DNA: TGTGCCATCAGGTCGGCAGGGGACAGGGTCAGTAACGAGCAGTACTTC; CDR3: CAIRSAGDRVSNEQYF
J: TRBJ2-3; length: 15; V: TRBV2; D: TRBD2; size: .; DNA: TGTGCCAGCAGGTTAGCGGGAGGATCCACAGATACGCAGTATTTT; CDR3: CASRLAGGSTDTQYF
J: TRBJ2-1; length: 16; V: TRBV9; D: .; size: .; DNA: TGTGCCAGCAGCGGGGCTGAAGGGTTTATCTACAATGAGCAGTTCTTC; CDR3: CASSGAEGFIYNEQFF
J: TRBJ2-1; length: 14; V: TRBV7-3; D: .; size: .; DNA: TGTGCCAGCAGCTTAGGCGTAGGTGGGACTGAGCAGTTCTTC; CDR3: CASSLGVGGTEQFF
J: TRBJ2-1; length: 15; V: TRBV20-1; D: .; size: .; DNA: TGCAGTGCGCAGCTAGCGTCCATTACCTACAATGAGCAGTTCTTC; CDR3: CSAQLASITYNEQFF
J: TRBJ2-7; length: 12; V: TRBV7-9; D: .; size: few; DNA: TGTGCCAGCAGCACGACTAGAGGCGAGCAGTACTTC; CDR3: CASSTTRGEQYF
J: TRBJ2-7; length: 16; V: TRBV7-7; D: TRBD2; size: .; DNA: TGTGCTAGCAGCCCCGCGACTAGCGGTAGCTCCTACGAGCAGTACTTC; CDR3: CASSPATSGSSYEQYF
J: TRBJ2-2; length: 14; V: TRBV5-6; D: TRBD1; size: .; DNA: TGTGCCAGCAGCCTGGGACAGTTCACCGGGGAGCTGTTTTTT; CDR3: CASSLGQFTGELFF
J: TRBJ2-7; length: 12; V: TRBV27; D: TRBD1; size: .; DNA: TGTGCCAGCACAGGGGGAACCTACGAGCAGTACTTC; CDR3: CASTGGTYEQYF
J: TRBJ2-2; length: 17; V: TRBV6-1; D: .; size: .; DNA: TGTGCCAGCAGTGTAGGAAGCGCCACCAGGGGCACCGGGGAGCTGTTTTTT; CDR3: CASSVGSATRGTGELFF
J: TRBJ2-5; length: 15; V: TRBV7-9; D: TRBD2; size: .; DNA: TGTGCCAGCAGCTCAGTGCGGGAGTTCGGGGAGACCCAGTACTTC; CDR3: CASSSVREFGETQYF
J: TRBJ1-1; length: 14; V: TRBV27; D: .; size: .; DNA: TGTGCCAGCAGTTGGGGACCTACGAGCACTGAAGCTTTCTTT; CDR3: CASSWGPTSTEAFF
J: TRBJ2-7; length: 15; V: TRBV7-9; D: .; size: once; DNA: TGTGCCAGCAGCTTACTGGGCCCGAGCTCCTACGAGCAGTACTTC; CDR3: CASSLLGPSSYEQYF
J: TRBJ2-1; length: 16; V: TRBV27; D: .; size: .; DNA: TGTGCCAGCAGTTTATCGATAGGGGAAGCCTACAATGAGCAGTTCTTC; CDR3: CASSLSIGEAYNEQFF
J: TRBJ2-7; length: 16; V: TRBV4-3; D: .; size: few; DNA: TGCGCCAGCAGCCAAGATTTCGGCAGAGGAGGCAACGAGCAGTACTTC; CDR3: CASSQDFGRGGNEQYF
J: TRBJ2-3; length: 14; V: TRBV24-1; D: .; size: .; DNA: TGTGCCACCAGTGATCCCCTAGGCCAAGATACGCAGTATTTT; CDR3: CATSDPLGQDTQYF
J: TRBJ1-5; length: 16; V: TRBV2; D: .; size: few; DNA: TGTGCCAGCAGTGACTTGACCCGTCGAGGGAATCAGCCCCAGCATTTT; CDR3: CASSDLTRRGNQPQHF
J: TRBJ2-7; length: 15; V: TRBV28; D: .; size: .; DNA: TGTGCCAGCAGTTTAACAGGGGAGGCTGCCTACGAGCAGTACTTC; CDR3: CASSLTGEAAYEQYF
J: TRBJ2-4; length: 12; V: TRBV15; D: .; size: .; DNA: TGTGCCACCAGCTCGGGGAAAAACATTCAGTACTTC; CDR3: CATSSGKNIQYF
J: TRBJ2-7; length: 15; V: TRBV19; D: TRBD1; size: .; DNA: TGTGCCAGTAGTAACCCGGGACAGGGGTCCTACGAGCAGTACTTC; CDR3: CASSNPGQGSYEQYF
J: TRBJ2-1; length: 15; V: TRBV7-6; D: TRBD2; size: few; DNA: TGTGCCAGCAGCTTGTGGTCTAGCGGCTACAATGAGCAGTTCTTC; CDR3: CASSLWSSGYNEQFF
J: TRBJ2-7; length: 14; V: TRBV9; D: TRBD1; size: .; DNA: TGTGCCAGCAGCGTTCGGACAGGGCAGGGCGAGCAGTACTTC; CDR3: CASSVRTGQGEQYF
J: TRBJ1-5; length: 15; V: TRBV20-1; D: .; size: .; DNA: TGCAGTGCTAGGACCGGGACATATAGCAATCAGCCCCAGCATTTT; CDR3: CSARTGTYSNQPQHF
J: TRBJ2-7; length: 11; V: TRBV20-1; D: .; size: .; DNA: TGCAGTGCTAGAGGCTACGACGAGCAGTACTTC; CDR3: CSARGYDEQYF
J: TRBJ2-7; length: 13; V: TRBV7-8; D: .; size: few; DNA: TGTGCCAGCAGCTTAGTGATCAGGGACGAGCAGTACTTC; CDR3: CASSLVIRDEQYF
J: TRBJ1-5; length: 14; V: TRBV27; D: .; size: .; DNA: TGTGCCAGCAGTTTAAGCGATAGCAATCAGCCCCAGCATTTT; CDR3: CASSLSDSNQPQHF
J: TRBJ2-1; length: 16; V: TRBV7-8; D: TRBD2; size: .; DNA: TGTGCCAGCAGCCGGGGGACTAGCGGGAGTTTCGATGAGCAGTTCTTC; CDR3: CASSRGTSGSFDEQFF
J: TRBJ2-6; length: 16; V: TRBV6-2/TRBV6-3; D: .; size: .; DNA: TGTGCCAGCAGTTCCCTACAGAGCTCTGGGGCCAACGTCCTGACTTTC; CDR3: CASSSLQSSGANVLTF
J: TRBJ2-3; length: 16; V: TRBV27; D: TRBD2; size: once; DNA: TGTGCCAGCAGCCTTGGACTAGCTAACCCCCCTGGGGAGCAGTATTTT; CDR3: CASSLGLANPPGEQYF
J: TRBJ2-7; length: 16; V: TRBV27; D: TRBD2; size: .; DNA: TGTGCCAGCAGTTCGGTAGCGGGAGAGGGCCCCTACGAGCAGTACTTC; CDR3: CASSSVAGEGPYEQYF
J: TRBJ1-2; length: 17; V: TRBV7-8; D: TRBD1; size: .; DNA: TGTGCCAGCAGCCCCGGGACAGGGGTTTCCCTATGGTCTGGCTACACCTTC; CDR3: CASSPGTGVSLWSGYTF
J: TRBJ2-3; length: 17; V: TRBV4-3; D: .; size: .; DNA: TGCGCCAGCAGCCAAGAGCCAACTCTTGGAGGAGTGGATACGCAGTATTTT; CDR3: CASSQEPTLGGVDTQYF
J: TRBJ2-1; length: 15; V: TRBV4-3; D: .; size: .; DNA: TGCGCCAGCAGCCAAGACCCCGGGACCTACAATGAGCAGTTCTTC; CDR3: CASSQDPGTYNEQFF
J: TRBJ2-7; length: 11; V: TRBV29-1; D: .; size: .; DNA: TGCAGCGTGTGGCTTAGGAACGAGCAGTACTTC; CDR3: CSVWLRNEQYF
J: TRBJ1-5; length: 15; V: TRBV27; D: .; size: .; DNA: TGTGCCAGCAGTTCAGGGAGCGGAGGTCCAGAGCCCCAGCATTTT; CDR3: CASSSGSGGPEPQHF
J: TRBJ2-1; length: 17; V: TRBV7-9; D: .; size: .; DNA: TGTGCCAGCAGCCCGCTAGGTGGCGGTAACTCCTACAATGAGCAGTTCTTC; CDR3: CASSPLGGGNSYNEQFF
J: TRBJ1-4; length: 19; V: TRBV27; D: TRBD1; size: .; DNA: TGTGCCAGCAGTTCCTATCTAACCCGGACAGGGCCAACTAATGAAAAACTGTTTTTT; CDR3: CASSSYLTRTGPTNEKLFF
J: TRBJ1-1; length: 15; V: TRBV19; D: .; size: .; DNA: TGTGCCAGTAGTAACTGGATGGAGGACAACACTGAAGCTTTCTTT; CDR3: CASSNWMEDNTEAFF
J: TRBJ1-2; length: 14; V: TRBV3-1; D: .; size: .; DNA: TGTGCCAGCAGCCCGTGGACGGACCGTTGGGGCTACACCTTC; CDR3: CASSPWTDRWGYTF
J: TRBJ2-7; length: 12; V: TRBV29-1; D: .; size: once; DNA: TGCAGCGTAGCGGGTTCTTCCTACGAGCAGTACTTC; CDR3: CSVAGSSYEQYF
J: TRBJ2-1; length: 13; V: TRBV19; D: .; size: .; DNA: TGTGCCAGTAGTATTTTAGACCCCAATGAGCAGTTCTTC; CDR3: CASSILDPNEQFF
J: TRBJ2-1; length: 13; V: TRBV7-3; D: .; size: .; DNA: TGTGCCAGCAGCCCAGGCCAGGGCGATGAGCAGTTCTTC; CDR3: CASSPGQGDEQFF
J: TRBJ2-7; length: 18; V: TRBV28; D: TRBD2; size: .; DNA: TGTGCCAGCAGTTTTGAAGGTCCTAGCGGGAGAAACTCCTACGAGCAGTACTTC; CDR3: CASSFEGPSGRNSYEQYF
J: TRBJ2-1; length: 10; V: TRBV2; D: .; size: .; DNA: TGTGCCAGTGCGGGAACTGAGCAGTTCTTC; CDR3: CASAGTEQFF
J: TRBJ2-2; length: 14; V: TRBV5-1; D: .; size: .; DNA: TGCGCCAGCGCCCAACTAGATCGACCCGGGGAGCTGTTTTTT; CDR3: CASAQLDRPGELFF
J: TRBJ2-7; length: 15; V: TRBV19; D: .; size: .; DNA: TGTGCCAGTAGTATAGCGCCGACATTAGCCTACGAGCAGTACTTC; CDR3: CASSIAPTLAYEQYF